Sequencing of this T cell receptor (beta chain) was carried out in a study of spatial heterogeneity in lung cancer. At the level of the study: There were consistently more beta-chain sequences detected than alpha-chain sequences.

This clonotype was counted ten times or more. V was pared by 6 bases and J by 9 bases, with 23 bases between. CDR1 and CDR2 from the germline V gene are SQVTM and ANQGSEA. This CDR3 comprises 14 residues. Time point given: sample taken at primary tumor resection. In each case, whole RNA from tumor, nontumor lung or frozen PBMC was sequenced unsorted. TCRdb passed the 5' RACE reads through MiXCR, listing each CDR3 protein once. Among about 38,000 distinct CDR3 sequences, around 7.2% were seen once, and the ten largest hold over 25%. The input for sequencing was PBMCs, taken at surgery. The chain employs TRBV29-1 and TRBJ2-5, with D possibly TRBD2 on 6 matching bases. The sequence came from a male donor with early-stage non-small cell lung cancer. The CDR3 bases are TGCAGCGTAAAAGACGGGAGCTCTCTCCAGGCCCAGTACTTC. Translating gives CSVKDGSSLQAQYF.